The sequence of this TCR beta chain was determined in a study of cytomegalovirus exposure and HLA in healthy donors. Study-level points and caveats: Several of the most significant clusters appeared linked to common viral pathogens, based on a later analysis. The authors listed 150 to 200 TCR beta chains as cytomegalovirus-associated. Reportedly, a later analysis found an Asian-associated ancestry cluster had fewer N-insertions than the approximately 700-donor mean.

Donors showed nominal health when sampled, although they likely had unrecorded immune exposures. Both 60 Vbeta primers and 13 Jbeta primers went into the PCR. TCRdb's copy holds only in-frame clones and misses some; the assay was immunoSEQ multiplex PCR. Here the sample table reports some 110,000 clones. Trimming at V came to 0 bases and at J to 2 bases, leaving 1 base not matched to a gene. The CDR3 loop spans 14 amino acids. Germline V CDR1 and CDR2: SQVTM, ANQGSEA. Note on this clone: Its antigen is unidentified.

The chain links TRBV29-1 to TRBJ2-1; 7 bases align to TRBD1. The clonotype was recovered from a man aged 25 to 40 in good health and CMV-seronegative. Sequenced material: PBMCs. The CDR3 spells CSVEDQGAYNEQFF. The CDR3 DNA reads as TGCAGCGTTGAAGATCAGGGGGCCTACAATGAGCAGTTCTTC.